Each of the 16 T cell receptor beta chains below was sequenced from the same sample in a study of shared clonotypes between healthy human individuals. Clones were sequenced by immunoSEQ multiplex PCR, and TCRdb holds only the in-frame ones, with some missing. The sample has around 2.1 million clones, approximately 95% seen once. Sequencing used naive CD4+ T cells sorted from blood. As for subset: CD45RA+ positively selected. These receptors all stem from a man younger than 30 in good health.

A note on this clone: Other DNA sequences in the same sample also yield this CDR3. The V call is TRBV27, the J call TRBJ1-5, with D unclear. CDR1 is MNHEY, CDR2 SMNVEV, per germline (reference sequence). V was clipped by 2 bases and J by 4 bases, with 6 bases between them. CDR3 length: 13 amino acids. The CDR3, as DNA: TGTGCCAGCAGTTTAGAGGTAAATCAGCCCCAGCATTTT. Residues: CASSLEVNQPQHF.

With respect to this clone: Other nucleotide sequences from this sample produce the same CDR3. The chain couples TRBV7-2 to TRBJ1-1; no definite D call. The CDR3 is made up of 13 amino acids. Trimming left V 6 bases short and J 2 bases short, with 10 bases between. Germline loops: CDR1 SGHTA, CDR2 FQGNSA. For the CDR3, the DNA is TGTGCCAGCAGTCTTCAGACTAACACTGAAGCTTTCTTT. Translating it yields CASSLQTNTEAFF.

The chain joins TRBV10-3 to TRBJ1-1; D uncertain. Trimming cost V 2 bases and J 0 bases, with 10 bases left between them. Germline CDR1 is ENHRY and CDR2 is SYGVKD. The CDR3 spans 15 residues. CDR3 in amino acids: CAISEEPELNTEAFF. The CDR3 DNA follows: TGTGCCATCAGTGAGGAGCCAGAACTGAACACTGAAGCTTTCTTT.

This rearrangement joins TRBV7-9 to TRBJ2-1, with TRBD2 as a possible D gene (5 bases). This CDR3 contains 15 residues. In germline, CDR1 is SEHNR, CDR2 FQNEAQ (reference sequence). Trimming cost V 2 bases and J 8 bases, with 16 bases left between them. The CDR3 nucleotides are TGTGCCAGCAGCTTATCAGCGGCAGCCCCCGATGAGCAGTTCTTC. This gives the protein CASSLSAAAPDEQFF.

V and J are TRBV9 and TRBJ2-7; D possibly corresponds to TRBD2 (6 bases). The CDR3 length is 15 residues. V shed 0 bases and J shed 7 bases, with 17 bases lying between them. CDR1 is SGDLS, CDR2 YYNGEE, per germline. CDR3 region: CASSVAGAEVREQYF. The CDR3 nucleotides are TGTGCCAGCAGCGTAGCGGGAGCGGAGGTTCGGGAGCAGTACTTC.

The DNA for the CDR3 is TGTGCCCTGGAGTTAGGAGGGTGGCCCCCCACAGATACGCAGTATTTT. Residues: CALELGGWPPTDTQYF. This chain joins TRBV30 and TRBJ2-3; TRBD2 is a possible D gene (6 bases). Germline-derived CDR1 and CDR2 are GTSNPN and SVGIG (reference sequence). Trimming removed 8 bases at V and 2 bases at J, with 23 bases between. The CDR3 length is 16 residues.

The table lists this clone with a count of one. The chain combines TRBV3-2 with TRBJ1-2; the listed D gene, TRBD1, was not tested against the DNA. TRBV3-2 is a documented pseudogene. The CDR3 covers 9 residues. The CDR3 DNA is TGTGCCAGCAGCCAAGCAGGGAACTTC. Protein: CASSQAGNF.

This chain links TRBV7-3 with TRBJ2-5; D gene uncertain. CDR1 and CDR2 from the germline V gene are SGHTA and FQGTGA. V gave up 0 bases and J gave up 2 bases, with 16 bases separating them. This CDR3 comprises 17 residues. CDR3 DNA: TGTGCCAGCAGCTTAACCCCCGTAGGTTTGGGGCAAGAGACCCAGTACTTC. It is translated as CASSLTPVGLGQETQYF.

The genes are TRBV5-1 and TRBJ2-7, with 9 nucleotides matching TRBD1. Germline V gene sequence: CDR1 SGHRS, CDR2 YFSETQ. V lost 4 bases to trimming and J lost 3 bases; unmatched junction nucleotides: 5. CDR3 size: 14 residues. CDR3 DNA sequence: TGCGCCAGCAGCCGGACAGGGGTTGTCTACGAGCAGTACTTC. This gives the protein CASSRTGVVYEQYF.

DNA for the CDR3: TGTGCCAGCAGCTTGAACAGGGGGCGAGAGACCCAGTACTTC. The encoded protein is CASSLNRGRETQYF. The V gene is TRBV5-4, the J gene TRBJ2-5; 9 nucleotides match TRBD1. The V segment lost 1 base and the J segment 4 bases; nucleotides outside the gene matches: 2. The CDR3 spans 14 residues. Germline V gene data show CDR1 as SGHNT and CDR2 as YYREEE (reference sequence).

The V gene is TRBV28, the J gene TRBJ1-1, with D maybe TRBD1 (5 bases). The CDR3 covers 15 residues. V lost 1 base and J lost 2, with 11 bases in between. Germline V lookup: CDR1 MDHEN, CDR2 SYDVKM. Here the CDR3 reads CASSLFSGGNTEAFF. The CDR3 DNA follows: TGTGCCAGCAGTTTATTCTCCGGGGGAAACACTGAAGCTTTCTTT.

This clone occurred once. The chain links TRBV12-5 to TRBJ1-1; a weak D match, TRBD1 (5 bases). Germline loops: CDR1 LGHNT, CDR2 FRNRAP. The CDR3 contains 13 residues. V gave up 5 bases and J gave up 6 bases, with 13 bases separating them. The CDR3 bases are TGTGCTAGTGGTGGCGACAGCGAGGCTGAAGCTTTCTTT. This codes for CASGGDSEAEAFF.

In the case of this clone: Other DNA sequences in the sample encode the same CDR3. The V call is TRBV7-2, the J call TRBJ2-1; weak D call: TRBD2 (6 bases). The germline V gene has CDR1 SGHTA and CDR2 FQGNSA. V lost 3 bases and J 0 bases, leaving 6 bases between the germline ends. There are 14 residues in the CDR3. The DNA of the CDR3 is TGTGCCAGCAGCTTGGGGGGCTCCTACAATGAGCAGTTCTTC. It translates to CASSLGGSYNEQFF.

A remark on this clone: The sample holds other DNA sequences that translate to the same CDR3. This chain uses TRBV5-1 with TRBJ2-7; 8 nucleotides line up with TRBD1. This CDR3 contains 15 residues. Germline CDR1 SGHRS, CDR2 YFSETQ. Trimming cost V 4 bases and J 2 bases; bases outside gene matches: 8. CDR3 DNA: TGCGCCAGCAGCCCAAGACAGGGGACGACCTACGAGCAGTACTTC. Translating it yields CASSPRQGTTYEQYF.

This sequence joins TRBV2 and TRBJ2-2; D remains unclear. The germline V gene encodes CDR1 SNHLY and CDR2 FYNNEI. This CDR3 spans 14 amino acids. Trimming cost V 7 bases and J 4 bases, with 13 bases left between them. This CDR3 is CASTPQPSTGELFF. As DNA, the CDR3 is TGTGCCAGCACGCCCCAACCTAGCACCGGGGAGCTGTTTTTT. The entire variable domain, with the rest obtained from reference TRBV2 and TRBJ2-2, is as follows: EPEVTQTPSHQVTQMGQEVILRCVPISNHLYFYWYRQILGQKVEFLVSFYNNEISEKSEIFDDQFSVERPDGSNFTLKIRSTKLEDSAMYFCASTPQPSTGELFFGEGSRLTVL.

The chain employs TRBV5-6 and TRBJ2-7; 11 bases are a match to TRBD2. The junction had 11 bases not matched to a gene; V was cut back by 4 bases and J by 5 bases. The CDR3 contains 16 residues. CDR1 and CDR2 (germline): SGHDT, YYEEEE. CDR3 coding DNA: TGTGCCAGCAGCCCGACGACTAGCGGGGCCTTCCACGAGCAGTACTTC. It codes for CASSPTTSGAFHEQYF.